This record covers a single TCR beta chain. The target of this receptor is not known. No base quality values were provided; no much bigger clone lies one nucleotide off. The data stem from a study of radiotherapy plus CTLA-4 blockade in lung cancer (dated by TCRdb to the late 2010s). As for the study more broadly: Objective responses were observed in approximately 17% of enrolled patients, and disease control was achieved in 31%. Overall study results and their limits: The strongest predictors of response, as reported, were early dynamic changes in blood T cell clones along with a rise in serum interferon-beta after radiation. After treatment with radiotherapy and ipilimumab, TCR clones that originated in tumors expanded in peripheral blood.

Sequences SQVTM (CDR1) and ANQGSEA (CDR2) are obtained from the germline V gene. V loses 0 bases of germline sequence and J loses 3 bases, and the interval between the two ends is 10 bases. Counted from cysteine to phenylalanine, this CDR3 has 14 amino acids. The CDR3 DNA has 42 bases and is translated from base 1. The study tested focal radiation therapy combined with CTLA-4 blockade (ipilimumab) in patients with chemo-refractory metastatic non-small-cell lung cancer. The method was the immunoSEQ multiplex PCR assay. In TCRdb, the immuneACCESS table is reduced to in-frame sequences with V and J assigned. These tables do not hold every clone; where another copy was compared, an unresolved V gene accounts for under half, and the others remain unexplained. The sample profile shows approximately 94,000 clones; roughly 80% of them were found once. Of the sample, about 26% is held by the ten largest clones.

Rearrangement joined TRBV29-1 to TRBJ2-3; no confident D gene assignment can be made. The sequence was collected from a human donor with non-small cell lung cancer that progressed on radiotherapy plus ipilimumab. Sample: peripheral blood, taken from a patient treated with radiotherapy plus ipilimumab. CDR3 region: CSVEEPEQTDTQYF. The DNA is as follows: TGCAGCGTTGAAGAACCTGAACAGACAGATACGCAGTATTTT.